The clone carrying this T cell receptor beta chain was found a few times. The target antigen is unknown. A single record per CDR3 protein comes from TCRdb applying MiXCR to the reads. The repertoire holds hundreds of thousands of distinct CDR3 sequences, with 25% to 35% as singletons. The data are from a study of T cell repertoires in cytomegalovirus infection. Study-wide context: Researchers turned to recently identified HLA-C-restricted CMV epitopes as well as well-studied HLA-B-restricted ones. General study findings and limits: Ex vivo, HLA-C-restricted CMV-specific TCR beta clonotypes prevailed over the rest of the response.

Losses at the gene ends were 5 bases for V and 11 bases for J; bases not matched to a gene: 8. The CDR3 spans 14 residues. CDR1 is SGHTA, CDR2 FQGNSA, per germline. The source material was cultured PBMCs, sampled from culture after CMV antigen stimulation. The TCR comes from a human donor in good health (CMV status not recorded). Some clones in this sample may be carry-over from other donors' samples. The J gene is TRBJ2-1, the V gene TRBV7-2; 11 bases match TRBD2. The CDR3 DNA is TGTGCCAGCAGCCCACAATTGACTAGCGGGAAGCAGTTCTTC. It translates to CASSPQLTSGKQFF.